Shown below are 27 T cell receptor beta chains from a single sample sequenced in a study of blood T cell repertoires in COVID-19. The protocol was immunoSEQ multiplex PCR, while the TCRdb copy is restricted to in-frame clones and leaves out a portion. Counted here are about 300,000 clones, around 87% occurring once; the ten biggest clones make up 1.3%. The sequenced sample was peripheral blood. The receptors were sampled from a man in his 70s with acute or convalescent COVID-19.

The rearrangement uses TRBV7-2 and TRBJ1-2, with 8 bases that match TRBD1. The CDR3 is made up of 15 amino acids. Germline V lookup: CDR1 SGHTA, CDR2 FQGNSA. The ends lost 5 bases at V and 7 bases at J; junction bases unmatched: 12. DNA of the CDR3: TGTGCCAGCAGCCCCCAAGGACAGGGACGATTTGGCTACACCTTC. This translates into CASSPQGQGRFGYTF.

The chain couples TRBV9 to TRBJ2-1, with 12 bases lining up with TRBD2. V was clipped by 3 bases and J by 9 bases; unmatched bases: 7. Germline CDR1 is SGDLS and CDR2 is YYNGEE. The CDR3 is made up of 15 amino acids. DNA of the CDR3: TGTGCCAGCAGCGCCGGACTAGCGGGAACTAGTGAGCAGTTCTTC. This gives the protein CASSAGLAGTSEQFF.

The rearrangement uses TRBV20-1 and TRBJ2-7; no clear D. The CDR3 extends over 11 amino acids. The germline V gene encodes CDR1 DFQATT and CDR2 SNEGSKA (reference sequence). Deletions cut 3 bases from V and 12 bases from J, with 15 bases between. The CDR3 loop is CSASGRVQPYF. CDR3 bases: TGCAGTGCTAGCGGCCGGGTTCAGCCGTACTTC.

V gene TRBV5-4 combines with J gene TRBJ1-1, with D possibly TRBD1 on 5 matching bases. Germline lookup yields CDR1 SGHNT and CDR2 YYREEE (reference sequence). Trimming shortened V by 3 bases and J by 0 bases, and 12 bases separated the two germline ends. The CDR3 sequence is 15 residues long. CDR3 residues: CASSSTQDMNTEAFF. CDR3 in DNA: TGTGCCAGCAGCTCCACACAGGATATGAACACTGAAGCTTTCTTT.

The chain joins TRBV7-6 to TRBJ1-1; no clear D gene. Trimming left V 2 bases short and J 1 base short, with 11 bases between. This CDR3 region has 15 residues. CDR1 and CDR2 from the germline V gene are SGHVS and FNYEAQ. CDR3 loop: CASSLQSQANTEAFF. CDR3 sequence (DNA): TGTGCCAGCAGCTTACAATCCCAGGCGAACACTGAAGCTTTCTTT.

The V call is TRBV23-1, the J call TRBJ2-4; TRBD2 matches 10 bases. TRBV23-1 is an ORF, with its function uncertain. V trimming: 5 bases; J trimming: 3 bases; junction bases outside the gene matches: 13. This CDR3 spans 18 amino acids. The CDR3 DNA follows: TGCGCCAGCAGTGTGGGGGCTAGCGGGAGTCTGGTCAAAAACATTCAGTACTTC. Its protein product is CASSVGASGSLVKNIQYF.

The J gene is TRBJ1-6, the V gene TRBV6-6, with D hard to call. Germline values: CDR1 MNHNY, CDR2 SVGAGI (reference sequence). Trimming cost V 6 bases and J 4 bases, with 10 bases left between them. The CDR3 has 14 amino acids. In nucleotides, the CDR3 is TGTGCCAGCAGGCCGGAGACTTATAATTCACCCCTCCACTTT. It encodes CASRPETYNSPLHF.

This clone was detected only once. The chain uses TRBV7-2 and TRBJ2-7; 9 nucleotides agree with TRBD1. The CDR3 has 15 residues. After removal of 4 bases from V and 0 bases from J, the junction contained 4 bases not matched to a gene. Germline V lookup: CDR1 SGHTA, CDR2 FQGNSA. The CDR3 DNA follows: TGTGCCAGCAGCTCCAGACAGGGGGACTCCTACGAGCAGTACTTC. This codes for CASSSRQGDSYEQYF.

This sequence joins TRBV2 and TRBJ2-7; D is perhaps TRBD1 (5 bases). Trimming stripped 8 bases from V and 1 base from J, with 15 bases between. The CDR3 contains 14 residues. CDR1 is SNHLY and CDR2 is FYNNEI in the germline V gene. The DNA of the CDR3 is TGTGCCAGCGCAGGCAGGGAAAAATCCTACGAGCAGTACTTC. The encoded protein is CASAGREKSYEQYF. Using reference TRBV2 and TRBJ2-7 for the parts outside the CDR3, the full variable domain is EPEVTQTPSHQVTQMGQEVILRCVPISNHLYFYWYRQILGQKVEFLVSFYNNEISEKSEIFDDQFSVERPDGSNFTLKIRSTKLEDSAMYFCASAGREKSYEQYFGPGTRLTVT.

The CDR3 here is CASSRRLAGNEQFF. CDR3 nucleotide sequence: TGTGCCAGCAGCAGGAGGCTAGCGGGCAATGAGCAGTTCTTC. This rearrangement joins TRBV9 to TRBJ2-1, with 8 bases that match TRBD2. The CDR3 is made up of 14 amino acids. Germline loops: CDR1 SGDLS, CDR2 YYNGEE. Unmatched junction bases numbered 6, after V lost 4 bases and J lost 6 bases.

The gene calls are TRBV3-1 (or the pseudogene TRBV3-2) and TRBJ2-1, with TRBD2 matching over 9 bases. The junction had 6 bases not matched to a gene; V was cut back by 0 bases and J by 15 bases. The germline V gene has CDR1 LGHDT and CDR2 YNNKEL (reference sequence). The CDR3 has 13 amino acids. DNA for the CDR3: TGTGCCAGCAGCCAAGATACGAGCGGGAGGTTGTTCTTC. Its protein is CASSQDTSGRLFF.

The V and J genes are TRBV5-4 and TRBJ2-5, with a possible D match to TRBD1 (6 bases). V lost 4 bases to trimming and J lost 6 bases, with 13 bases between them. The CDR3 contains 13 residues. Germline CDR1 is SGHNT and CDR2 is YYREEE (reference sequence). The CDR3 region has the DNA TGTGCCAGCAGCGCCCAGGGGAATAAGACCCAGTACTTC. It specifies CASSAQGNKTQYF.

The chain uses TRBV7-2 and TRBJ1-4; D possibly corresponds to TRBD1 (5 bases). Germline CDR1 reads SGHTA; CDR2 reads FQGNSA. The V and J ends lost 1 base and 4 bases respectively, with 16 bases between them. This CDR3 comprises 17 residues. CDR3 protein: CASSLGRWGLDNEKLFF. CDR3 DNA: TGTGCCAGCAGCTTAGGGCGTTGGGGACTCGATAATGAAAAACTGTTTTTT.

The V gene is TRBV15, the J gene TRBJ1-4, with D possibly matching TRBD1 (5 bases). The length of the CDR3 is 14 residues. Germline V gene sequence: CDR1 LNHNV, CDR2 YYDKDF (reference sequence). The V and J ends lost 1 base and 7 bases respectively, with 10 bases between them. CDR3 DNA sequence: TGTGCCACCAGCAGAGCAGGGTTTCGTGAAAAACTGTTTTTT. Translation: CATSRAGFREKLFF.

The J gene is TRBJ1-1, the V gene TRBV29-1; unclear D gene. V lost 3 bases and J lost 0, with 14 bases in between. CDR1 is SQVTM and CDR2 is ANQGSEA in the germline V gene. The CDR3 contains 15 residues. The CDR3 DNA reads TGCAGCGTTGAGGGAGTAGACGGAGTGAACACTGAAGCTTTCTTT. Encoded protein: CSVEGVDGVNTEAFF.

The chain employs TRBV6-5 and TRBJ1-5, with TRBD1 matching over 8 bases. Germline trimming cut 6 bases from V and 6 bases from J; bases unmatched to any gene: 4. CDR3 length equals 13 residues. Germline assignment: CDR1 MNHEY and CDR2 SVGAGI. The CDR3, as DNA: TGTGCCAGCAGAAACGACAGGGGTCAGCCCCAGCATTTT. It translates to CASRNDRGQPQHF.

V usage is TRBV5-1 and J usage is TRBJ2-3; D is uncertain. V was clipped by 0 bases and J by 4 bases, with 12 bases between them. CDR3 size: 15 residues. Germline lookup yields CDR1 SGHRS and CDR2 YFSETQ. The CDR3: CASSLAQVSSDTQYF. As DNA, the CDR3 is TGCGCCAGCAGCTTGGCCCAGGTGTCATCAGATACGCAGTATTTT. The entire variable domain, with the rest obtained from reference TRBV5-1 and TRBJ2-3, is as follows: KAGVTQTPRYLIKTRGQQVTLSCSPISGHRSVSWYQQTPGQGLQFLFEYFSETQRNKGNFPGRFSGRQFSNSRSEMNVSTLELGDSALYLCASSLAQVSSDTQYFGPGTRLTVL.

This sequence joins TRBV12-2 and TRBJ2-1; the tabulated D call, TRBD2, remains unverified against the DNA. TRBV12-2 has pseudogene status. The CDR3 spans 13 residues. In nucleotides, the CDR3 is TGTGCAAGTCCCTCAGAGGGCATCATTGAGCAGTTCTTC. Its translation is CASPSEGIIEQFF.

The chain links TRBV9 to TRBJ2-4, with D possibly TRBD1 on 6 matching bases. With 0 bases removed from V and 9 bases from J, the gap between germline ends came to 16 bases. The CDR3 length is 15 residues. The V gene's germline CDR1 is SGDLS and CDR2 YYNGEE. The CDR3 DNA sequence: TGTGCCAGCAGCGTAGCCGCAGCAGGGGTGGGCATTCAGTACTTC. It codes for CASSVAAAGVGIQYF.

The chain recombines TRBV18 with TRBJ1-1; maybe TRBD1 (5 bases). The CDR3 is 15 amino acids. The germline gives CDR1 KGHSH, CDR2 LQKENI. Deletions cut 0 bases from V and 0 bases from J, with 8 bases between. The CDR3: CASSPPRGLNTEAFF. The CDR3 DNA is TGTGCCAGCTCACCACCGCGGGGCTTGAACACTGAAGCTTTCTTT.

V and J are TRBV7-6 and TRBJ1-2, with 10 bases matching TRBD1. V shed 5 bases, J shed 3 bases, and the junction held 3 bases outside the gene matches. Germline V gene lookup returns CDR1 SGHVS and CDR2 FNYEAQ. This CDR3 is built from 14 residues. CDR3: CASSPDRGDYGYTF. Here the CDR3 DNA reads TGTGCCAGCAGCCCGGACAGGGGGGACTATGGCTACACCTTC.

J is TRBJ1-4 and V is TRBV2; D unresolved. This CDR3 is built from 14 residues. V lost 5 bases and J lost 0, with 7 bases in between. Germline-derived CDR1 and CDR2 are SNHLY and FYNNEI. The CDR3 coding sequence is TGTGCCAGCAGTACCGCGGCAACTAATGAAAAACTGTTTTTT. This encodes CASSTAATNEKLFF.

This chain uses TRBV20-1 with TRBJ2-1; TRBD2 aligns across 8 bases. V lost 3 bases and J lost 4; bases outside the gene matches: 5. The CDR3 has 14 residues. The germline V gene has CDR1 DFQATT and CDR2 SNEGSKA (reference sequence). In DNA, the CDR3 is TGCAGTGCTAGTTACAGCGGGGGTTACAATGAGCAGTTCTTC. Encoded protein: CSASYSGGYNEQFF.

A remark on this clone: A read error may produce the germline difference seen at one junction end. This CDR3 is CANSQDSSGNTIYF. CDR3 DNA sequence: TGTGCCAACAGCCAAGACAGCTCTGGAAACACCATATATTTT. The chain combines TRBV3-1 (or the pseudogene TRBV3-2) with TRBJ1-3; tentatively, D is TRBD1 (5 bases). The CDR3 is made up of 14 amino acids. Germline V gene lookup returns CDR1 LGHDT and CDR2 YNNKEL (reference sequence).

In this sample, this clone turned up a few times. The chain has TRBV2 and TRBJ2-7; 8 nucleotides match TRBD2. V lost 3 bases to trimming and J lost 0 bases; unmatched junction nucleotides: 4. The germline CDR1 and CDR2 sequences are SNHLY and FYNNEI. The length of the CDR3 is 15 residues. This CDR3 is CASSDPSGFSYEQYF. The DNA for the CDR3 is TGTGCCAGCAGTGATCCTAGCGGGTTCTCCTACGAGCAGTACTTC.

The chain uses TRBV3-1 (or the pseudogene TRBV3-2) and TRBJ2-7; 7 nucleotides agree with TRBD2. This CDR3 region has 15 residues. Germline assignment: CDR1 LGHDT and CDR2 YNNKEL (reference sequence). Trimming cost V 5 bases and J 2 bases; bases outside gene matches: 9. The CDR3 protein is CASSGLFTSAYEQYF. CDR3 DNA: TGTGCCAGCAGCGGACTGTTCACTAGCGCCTACGAGCAGTACTTC.

CDR3 sequence: CASSQVPGDGYGYTF. The CDR3 DNA is TGCGCCAGCAGCCAAGTGCCAGGCGACGGCTATGGCTACACCTTC. The chain employs TRBV4-1 and TRBJ1-2; D gene ambiguous. Trimming left V 1 base short and J 4 bases short, with 13 bases between. The CDR3 consists of 15 residues. CDR1 and CDR2 (germline): MGHRA, YSYEKL.